Below are 30 T cell receptor beta chains sequenced from a single sample in a study of spatial heterogeneity in lung cancer. Sample time point: sample taken at primary tumor resection. Tumor, nontumor lung or frozen PBMC supplied whole RNA that was sequenced unsorted. MiXCR was run by TCRdb on the 5' RACE reads, yielding one entry per CDR3 protein. The sample carries some 21,000 distinct CDR3 sequences, just over 4.5% recorded once. The sample consisted of PBMCs, taken at surgery. These receptor sequences come from a male donor with early-stage non-small cell lung cancer.

The chain carries TRBV7-3 and TRBJ2-1, with a tentative D call TRBD1 (6 bases). Germline CDR1 SGHTA, CDR2 FQGTGA. With 0 bases removed from V and 5 bases from J, the gap between germline ends came to 11 bases. The CDR3 is 15 amino acids. The CDR3 region has the DNA TGTGCCAGCAGCTTAACGCTGGACAGAAACAATGAGCAGTTCTTC. Amino acids: CASSLTLDRNNEQFF.

This clonotype was observed many times. The V call is TRBV30, the J call TRBJ1-5; perhaps TRBD1 as D (5 bases). This CDR3 spans 15 amino acids. Germline V gene lookup returns CDR1 GTSNPN and CDR2 SVGIG (reference sequence). V was shortened by 0 bases and J by 0 bases, with 9 bases between the two germline ends. The CDR3: CAWSVRGSSNQPQHF. Written as DNA, the CDR3 is TGTGCCTGGAGTGTCCGGGGGAGTAGCAATCAGCCCCAGCATTTT.

V gene TRBV20-1 combines with J gene TRBJ2-5; tentatively, D is TRBD2 (5 bases). The germline CDR1 and CDR2 sequences are DFQATT and SNEGSKA (reference sequence). Trimming removed 5 bases at V and 1 base at J, with 20 bases between. The CDR3 is 16 amino acids. Here the CDR3 reads CSARPLEGYSQETQYF. The CDR3 DNA follows: TGCAGTGCTCGTCCCCTAGAGGGTTACAGCCAAGAGACCCAGTACTTC.

This clonotype was seen many times. The CDR3 sequence: CASSHPPGLAGGRNTGELFF. The CDR3 DNA sequence: TGCGCCAGCAGCCATCCCCCGGGACTAGCGGGAGGCAGGAACACCGGGGAGCTGTTTTTT. This rearrangement joins TRBV4-1 to TRBJ2-2; TRBD2 matches 15 bases. CDR3 length: 20 residues. Germline CDR1 MGHRA, CDR2 YSYEKL. J gave up 1 base and V 3 bases, and 9 bases lay outside the gene matches.

In regard to this clonotype: A much larger clone differs from this one at a single base, so this may be a read error. The V and J genes are TRBV12-3 or TRBV12-4 and TRBJ2-5; D uncertain. This CDR3 region has 12 residues. Trimming shortened V by 3 bases and J by 1 base, and 3 bases separated the two germline ends. The CDR3 is CASSFVQETQYF. The DNA for the CDR3 is TGTGCCAGCAGTTTCGTCCAAGAGACCCAGTACTTC.

The rearrangement uses TRBV3-1 and TRBJ2-2, with unresolved D. Trimming removed 2 bases from V and 0 bases from J, with 10 bases in between. The CDR3 is 16 amino acids. CDR1 and CDR2 from the germline V gene are LGHDT and YNNKEL (reference sequence). The CDR3 DNA reads TGTGCCAGCAGCCAAAATGGTATGGCGAACACCGGGGAGCTGTTTTTT. Translating gives CASSQNGMANTGELFF.

A few counts support this clonotype. The chain carries TRBV30 and TRBJ2-6; D remains ambiguous. Germline CDR1 and CDR2: GTSNPN and SVGIG (reference sequence). CDR3 length: 15 amino acids. Trimming removed 0 bases from V and 0 bases from J, with 6 bases in between. This chain's CDR3 is CAWSVEYSGANVLTF. CDR3 bases: TGTGCCTGGAGTGTAGAATACTCTGGGGCCAACGTCCTGACTTTC.

This clonotype is medium-sized (0.01 to 0.1%) within its sample. This chain joins TRBV20-1 and TRBJ2-7, with TRBD1 matching over 7 bases. V shed 0 bases and J 2 bases; nucleotides not matched to a gene: 7. This CDR3 comprises 15 residues. CDR1 is DFQATT and CDR2 is SNEGSKA in the germline V gene (reference sequence). The CDR3 loop reads CSARDHRDRTYEQYF. The CDR3 DNA follows: TGCAGTGCTAGAGACCACCGGGACAGAACCTACGAGCAGTACTTC.

This clonotype was seen repeatedly, ten times or more. The chain uses TRBV5-1 and TRBJ1-2; possibly TRBD1 for D (5 bases). The CDR3 runs 16 residues. V lost 0 bases and J lost 8, with 20 bases in between. Germline CDR1 is SGHRS and CDR2 is YFSETQ. CDR3 sequence reads: CASSLDSTGRQGGYTF. The CDR3 DNA reads as TGCGCCAGCAGCTTGGATTCTACAGGTCGTCAAGGGGGCTACACCTTC.

CDR3 sequence: CASSTGTSGRGLDTQYF. In nucleotides, the CDR3 is TGTGCCAGCAGTACTGGGACTAGCGGGAGAGGTTTGGATACGCAGTATTTT. The chain combines TRBV6-5 with TRBJ2-3, with TRBD2 matching over 14 bases. The J segment lost 6 bases and the V segment lost 5 bases, leaving 10 bases of the junction unmatched. The CDR3 runs to 17 residues. Germline V gives CDR1 MNHEY, CDR2 SVGAGI.

The table lists this clonotype with many counts. This rearrangement joins TRBV7-2 to TRBJ1-1; no reliable D call. Per germline, CDR1 SGHTA and CDR2 FQGNSA. V gave up 6 bases and J gave up 1 base, with 12 bases separating them. The CDR3 runs to 14 residues. The CDR3 bases are TGTGCCAGCAGTATGTGGGCATCGAACACTGAAGCTTTCTTT. Protein: CASSMWASNTEAFF. Combining the CDR3 with reference TRBV7-2 and TRBJ1-1 gives the whole variable domain GAGVSQSPSNKVTEKGKDVELRCDPISGHTALYWYRQSLGQGLEFLIYFQGNSAPDKSGLPSDRFSAERTGGSVSTLTIQRTQQEDSAVYLCASSMWASNTEAFFGQGTRLTVV.

The sample holds one count of this clonotype. A much larger clone sits a single nucleotide away, making a read error possible. This chain joins TRBV20-1 and TRBJ1-1; D remains unclear. CDR1 and CDR2 from the germline V gene are DFQATT and SNEGSKA (reference sequence). This CDR3 comprises 11 residues. The CDR3 DNA reads as TGCAGTGCTAGGGGGAACTCTGAAGCTTTCTTT. Translating gives CSARGNSEAFF.

The genes are TRBV9 and TRBJ1-2; D gene ambiguous. CDR1 is SGDLS and CDR2 is YYNGEE in the germline V gene. V was trimmed by 0 bases and J by 2 bases, leaving 5 bases between them. This CDR3 region has 13 residues. CDR3: CASSVAWNYGYTF. DNA for the CDR3: TGTGCCAGCAGCGTAGCCTGGAACTATGGCTACACCTTC.

This clonotype qualifies as medium-sized. The rearrangement links TRBV20-1 to TRBJ2-7, with TRBD1 matching over 9 bases. The J segment lost 2 bases and the V segment lost 0 bases, leaving 5 bases of the junction unmatched. This CDR3 has 15 amino acids. Per the germline V gene, CDR1 is DFQATT and CDR2 is SNEGSKA (reference sequence). CDR3 sequence reads: CSARDLTGGPYEQYF. The CDR3 region has the DNA TGCAGTGCTAGAGATCTGACAGGGGGACCCTACGAGCAGTACTTC.

This clonotype is classed as medium-sized. This chain joins TRBV29-1 and TRBJ2-2; D not resolved. Germline assignment: CDR1 SQVTM and CDR2 ANQGSEA. The CDR3 totals 15 residues. Between the trimmed V and J ends, which lost 2 bases and 2 bases, there was a span of 12 bases. The CDR3 reads CSVENSVLNTGELFF. CDR3 coding DNA: TGCAGCGTTGAAAATTCCGTTCTCAACACCGGGGAGCTGTTTTTT.

Only a few counts were recorded for this clonotype. This chain links TRBV7-9 with TRBJ2-1, with D unresolved. V was clipped by 1 base and J by 5 bases, with 12 bases between them. Germline V gene data show CDR1 as SEHNR and CDR2 as FQNEAQ (reference sequence). The CDR3 contains 15 residues. The CDR3 bases are TGTGCCAGCAGCTTAGGAGCCCTAGGTAACAATGAGCAGTTCTTC. Encoded protein: CASSLGALGNNEQFF.

This clonotype was recorded many times. The CDR3 DNA follows: TGTGCCAGCTCACCACCTGCGGGGGAAGAGACCCAGTACTTC. It codes for CASSPPAGEETQYF. The gene calls are TRBV18 and TRBJ2-5, with 7 bases lining up with TRBD2. This CDR3 has 14 amino acids. CDR1 and CDR2 from the germline V gene are KGHSH and LQKENI. V lost 0 bases and J lost 3; bases outside the gene matches: 1.

This clonotype was picked up many times. The J gene is TRBJ2-5, the V gene TRBV6-1; D uncertain. The CDR3 spans 13 residues. Germline assignment: CDR1 MNHNS and CDR2 SASEGT. Trimming removed 4 bases at V and 5 bases at J, with 11 bases between. The CDR3 loop reads CASSAGLRETQYF. The CDR3 bases are TGTGCCAGCAGTGCCGGGTTAAGGGAGACCCAGTACTTC.

This clonotype is deemed medium-sized. This chain links TRBV11-2 with TRBJ1-1; no clear D. The V end lost 5 bases, the J end lost 6 bases, and 7 bases lay between the germline ends. Looked up from germline, CDR1 is SGHAT and CDR2 is FQNNGV. The CDR3 contains 11 residues. CDR3 in amino acids: CASSHGPEAFF. CDR3 nucleotide sequence: TGTGCCAGCAGCCACGGGCCTGAAGCTTTCTTT.

The sample holds many counts of this clonotype. The chain has TRBV27 and TRBJ1-1; D is unresolved. Germline CDR1 is MNHEY and CDR2 is SMNVEV (reference sequence). The length of the CDR3 is 16 residues. Trimming removed 6 bases at V and 1 base at J, with 18 bases between. The CDR3 coding sequence is TGTGCCAGCAGCCTTCGTAGCCACCGAGAGAACACTGAAGCTTTCTTT. This codes for CASSLRSHRENTEAFF.

Ten or more counts support this clonotype. J is TRBJ2-5 and V is TRBV6-6; 7 nucleotides agree with TRBD1. The germline gives CDR1 MNHNY, CDR2 SVGAGI (reference sequence). The length of the CDR3 is 14 residues. Losses at the gene ends were 6 bases for V and 1 base for J; bases not matched to a gene: 5. The CDR3 is CASRSRQGQETQYF. The CDR3 region has the DNA TGTGCCAGCAGGTCGAGACAGGGCCAAGAGACCCAGTACTTC.

In this sample, this clonotype is medium-sized. CDR3 coding DNA: TGCGCCAGCAGCCAAGATAGGTATATCTCCTACAATGAGCAGTTCTTC. Translation gives CASSQDRYISYNEQFF. The rearrangement uses TRBV4-3 and TRBJ2-1, with D uncertain. CDR1 is LGHNA, CDR2 YSLEER, per germline. This CDR3 has 16 amino acids. Trimming cost V 0 bases and J 0 bases, with 9 bases left between them.

This clonotype was seen ten or more times. CDR3 in amino acids: CASRTEMDEKLFF. CDR3 sequence (DNA): TGTGCCAGCAGGACAGAAATGGATGAAAAACTGTTTTTT. This rearrangement joins TRBV13 to TRBJ1-4; a weak D match, TRBD1 (5 bases). V was cut by 6 bases and J by 6 bases, with 11 bases left in between. The CDR3 has 13 residues. Germline loops: CDR1 PRHDT, CDR2 FYEKMQ (reference sequence). Together with reference TRBV13 and TRBJ1-4, the CDR3 gives the full variable domain: AAGVIQSPRHLIKEKRETATLKCYPIPRHDTVYWYQQGPGQDPQFLISFYEKMQSDKGSIPDRFSAQQFSDYHSELNMSSLELGDSALYFCASRTEMDEKLFFGSGTQLSVL.

This clonotype was observed many times. The chain has TRBV6-1 and TRBJ2-2; 10 bases are shared with TRBD2. CDR3 length equals 15 residues. The J segment lost 3 bases and the V segment lost 8 bases, leaving 6 bases of the junction unmatched. Germline V gene data show CDR1 as MNHNS and CDR2 as SASEGT. CDR3 sequence (DNA): TGTGCCAGCGGCAGCGGGAGGGCGGACACCGGGGAGCTGTTTTTT. Its translation is CASGSGRADTGELFF.

Points on this clonotype: A read error may be the cause here, since a much bigger clone is one base away. This CDR3 is missing its conserved last phenylalanine or tryptophan, likely due to a read error. V and J are TRBV7-6 and TRBJ2-3; D is unresolved. Germline V gene lookup returns CDR1 SGHVS and CDR2 FNYEAQ. V gave up 0 bases and J gave up 6 bases, with 4 bases separating them. The CDR3 is 12 amino acids. The CDR3 DNA reads TGTGCCAGCAGCTTAGCAATGGATACGCAGTATTTA. It codes for CASSLAMDTQYL.

V and J are TRBV7-2 and TRBJ1-1; D is uncertain. V was clipped by 1 base and J by 6 bases, with 9 bases between them. Germline V gene lookup returns CDR1 SGHTA and CDR2 FQGNSA. The CDR3 is 13 amino acids. CDR3 DNA: TGTGCCAGCAGCTTAGTCGGGCTGTCTGAAGCTTTCTTT. Residues: CASSLVGLSEAFF.

In its sample, this clonotype was seen many times. The chain uses TRBV11-2 and TRBJ2-3, with D possibly TRBD2 on 5 matching bases. The ends were cut back, 1 base at V and 2 bases at J, with 7 bases in the middle. This CDR3 spans 14 amino acids. Germline assignment: CDR1 SGHAT and CDR2 FQNNGV. DNA of the CDR3: TGTGCCAGCAGCTTAGGGGGAGACACAGATACGCAGTATTTT. It is translated as CASSLGGDTDTQYF.

This clonotype was detected only a few times. This sequence joins TRBV7-9 and TRBJ2-7, with D possibly matching TRBD1 (6 bases). CDR1 SEHNR and CDR2 FQNEAQ come from the germline V gene (reference sequence). V was cut by 0 bases and J by 6 bases, with 9 bases left in between. There are 13 residues in the CDR3. CDR3 nucleotides: TGTGCCAGCAGCTTAGCGGGGGCCGGCGAGCAGTACTTC. Translating it yields CASSLAGAGEQYF.

The sample holds many counts of this clonotype. The chain has TRBV5-1 and TRBJ2-2, with TRBD1 as a possible D gene (6 bases). V was cut by 4 bases and J by 6 bases, with 19 bases left in between. The CDR3 sequence is 16 residues long. Germline CDR1 is SGHRS and CDR2 is YFSETQ. The CDR3 DNA reads as TGCGCCAGCAGCCCGCGGCAGGGGAAATCGTCCGGGGAGCTGTTTTTT. Its protein is CASSPRQGKSSGELFF.

This clonotype was seen ten or more times. The chain uses TRBV5-4 and TRBJ2-7, with 15 bases lining up with TRBD2. The J segment lost 11 bases and the V segment lost 0 bases, leaving 6 bases of the junction unmatched. The CDR3 consists of 15 residues. Per the germline V gene, CDR1 is SGHNT and CDR2 is YYREEE (reference sequence). CDR3 in amino acids: CASSLEGTSGRRKYF. The CDR3 coding sequence is TGTGCCAGCAGCTTGGAGGGGACTAGCGGGAGGCGAAAGTACTTC.